This TCR beta chain was recovered during a study of CD8+CD57+ T cells in acquired aplastic anemia. Across the whole study: DNA from sorted CD4+ and CD8+ cells averaged roughly 3.4 ug. Among healthy donors, CD4+ cells averaged about 9.9 million reads. Whole-study results and caveats: Patients and controls turned out to have roughly 31 CD8+ CDR3 sequences in common.

Genomic DNA templated the TCR beta VDJ and CDR3 profiling. One entry per CDR3 protein, called by TCRdb with MiXCR from the reads. The data show approximately 50,000 distinct CDR3 sequences, around 73% seen once. Germline V gene sequence: CDR1 MNHNS, CDR2 SASEGT. V lost 2 bases to trimming and J lost 0 bases, with 5 bases between them. The CDR3 length is 14 residues. Points on this clonotype: The antigen is undetermined.

The receptor was isolated from a human donor in good health, serving as a control. The specimen was sorted CD4+, CD8+, or CD8+CD57+ T cells (not recorded which) from PBMCs. V is TRBV6-1 and J is TRBJ1-3; D gene unclear. The CDR3, as DNA: TGTGCCAGCAGTGAACACAGCTCTGGAAACACCATATATTTT. Protein product: CASSEHSSGNTIYF.